The T cell receptor (beta chain) described here comes from a study of identical twins. The germline CDR1 and CDR2 sequences are KGHSH and LQKENI. V was shortened by 6 bases and J by 10 bases, with 12 bases between the two germline ends. The CDR3 length is 11 residues. This clonotype has at least ten counts. TCRdb reprocessed the 5' RACE reads via MiXCR and lists one record per CDR3 protein. The sample has 120,000 to 150,000 distinct CDR3 sequences; roughly 3.5% are singletons. Sequenced sample: memory T cells sorted from blood. The TCR sequence derives from a man between 18 and 29 years old in good health. The chain couples TRBV18 to TRBJ2-5, with D tentatively TRBD1 (5 bases). The CDR3 is CASSLDTDQYF. The CDR3 bases are TGTGCCAGCTCTCTGGACACTGACCAGTACTTC. The complete variable domain, with remaining parts taken from reference TRBV18 and TRBJ2-5, reads NAGVMQNPRHLVRRRGQEARLRCSPMKGHSHVYWYRQLPEEGLKFMVYLQKENIIDESGMPKERFSAEFPKEGPSILRIQQVVRGDSAAYFCASSLDTDQYFGPGTRLLVL.